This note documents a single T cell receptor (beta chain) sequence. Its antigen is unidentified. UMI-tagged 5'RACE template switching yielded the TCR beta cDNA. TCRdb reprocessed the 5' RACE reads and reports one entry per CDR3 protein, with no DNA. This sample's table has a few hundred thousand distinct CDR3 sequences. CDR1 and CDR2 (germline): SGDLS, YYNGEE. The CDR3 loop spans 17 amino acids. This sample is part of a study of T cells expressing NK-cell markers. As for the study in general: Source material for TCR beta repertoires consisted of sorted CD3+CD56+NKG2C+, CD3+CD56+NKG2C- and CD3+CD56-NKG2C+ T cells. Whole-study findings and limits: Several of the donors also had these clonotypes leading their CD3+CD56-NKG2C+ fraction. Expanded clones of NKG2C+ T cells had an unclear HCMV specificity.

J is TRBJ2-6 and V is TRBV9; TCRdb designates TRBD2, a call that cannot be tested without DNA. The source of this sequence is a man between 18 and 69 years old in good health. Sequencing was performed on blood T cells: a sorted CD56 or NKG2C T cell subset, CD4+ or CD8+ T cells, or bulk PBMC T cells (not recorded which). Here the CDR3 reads CASSVEKGLSGANVLTF.